This T cell receptor (beta chain) was captured by sequencing in a study of cytomegalovirus exposure and HLA in healthy donors. The sample holds one count of this clone. Its antigen is not known. The PCR had 60 Vbeta and 13 Jbeta primers. Libraries were prepared by immunoSEQ multiplex PCR; TCRdb keeps only in-frame clonotypes and omits some of them. Of under 150,000 clones listed, approximately 80% were seen once; the top ten hold 1.1% to 1.5%. Regarding the study as a whole: Most CMV-associated TCR beta chains appeared HLA-restricted in a later analysis.

V lost 5 bases, J lost 5 bases, and 4 bases stayed unmatched. CDR3 length: 12 residues. The germline CDR1 and CDR2 sequences are SQVTM and ANQGSEA. The chain has TRBV29-1 and TRBJ1-1; 8 bases agree with TRBD1. The receptor was derived from a woman in her thirties or forties in good health and CMV-seronegative. Sequenced: PBMCs. For the CDR3, the DNA is TGCAGCGTTCAGACAGGGGTTACTGAAGCTTTCTTT. Protein product: CSVQTGVTEAFF.